The 24 T cell receptor beta chains below all came from one sample that was sequenced in a study of identical twins. One entry per CDR3 protein, called by TCRdb with MiXCR from the 5' RACE reads. The sample comprises 1.5 million to 2 million distinct CDR3 sequences, roughly 35% of which are singletons, and roughly 0.3% rests with the top ten. The sample comprised cord blood. The receptors were gathered from a newborn girl in good health.

This clonotype has more than one count but fewer than ten. The J gene is TRBJ1-5, the V gene TRBV20-1, with 9 bases aligning to TRBD1. The junction had 3 bases not matched to a gene; V was cut back by 4 bases and J by 5 bases. In germline, CDR1 is DFQATT, CDR2 SNEGSKA (reference sequence). The CDR3 is 13 residues long. CDR3 protein: CSAMDRGDQPQHF. In DNA, the CDR3 is TGCAGTGCTATGGACAGGGGAGATCAGCCCCAGCATTTT.

This clonotype was seen a few times. The V gene is TRBV20-1, the J gene TRBJ2-3; D possibly corresponds to TRBD2 (6 bases). This CDR3 spans 13 amino acids. V was clipped by 4 bases and J by 10 bases, with 18 bases between them. CDR1 and CDR2 (germline): DFQATT, SNEGSKA (reference sequence). The CDR3 nucleotides read TGCAGTGCTAAAGCGGGCAGGAGATTAGCGCAGTATTTT. It yields the protein CSAKAGRRLAQYF.

This sequence joins TRBV25-1 and TRBJ2-1, with TRBD1 as a possible D gene (6 bases). With 10 bases removed from V and 9 bases from J, the gap between germline ends came to 19 bases. Germline CDR1 reads MGHDK; CDR2 reads SYGVNS. The CDR3 is 13 amino acids. CDR3 loop: CATQDSASIEQFF. CDR3 in DNA: TGTGCCACCCAGGACAGTGCCTCTATTGAGCAGTTCTTC.

The chain combines TRBV3-1 with TRBJ2-3, with D possibly TRBD2 on 6 matching bases. Germline CDR1 and CDR2: LGHDT and YNNKEL (reference sequence). V lost 4 bases and J 4 bases, leaving 15 bases between the germline ends. This CDR3 region has 15 residues. The DNA of the CDR3 is TGTGCCAGCAGCCCGGACGGCAGGAGGGCAGATACGCAGTATTTT. It translates to CASSPDGRRADTQYF.

This clonotype was found a few times. The V and J genes are TRBV7-9 and TRBJ2-1, with 12 nucleotides matching TRBD2. V lost 5 bases and J lost 5; bases outside the gene matches: 16. Germline CDR1 and CDR2: SEHNR and FQNEAQ (reference sequence). The CDR3 extends over 19 amino acids. In nucleotides, the CDR3 is TGTGCCAGCAGCCCCCCCGTGCGACTAGCGGGAGCGGCCCACAATGAGCAGTTCTTC. Protein product: CASSPPVRLAGAAHNEQFF.

V is TRBV20-1 and J is TRBJ2-7; 7 bases line up with TRBD2. The J call may not be correct, given that the DNA end is closer to TRBJ2-1. CDR3 length: 13 residues. Germline-derived CDR1 and CDR2 are DFQATT and SNEGSKA (reference sequence). In DNA form, the CDR3 reads TGCAGTGCTAGGGGAGGGTTCTCCTACGAGCAGTTCTTC. Translating it yields CSARGGFSYEQFF.

This chain uses TRBV3-1 with TRBJ2-2; TRBD2 might be the D (6 bases). V was cut by 7 bases and J by 1 base, with 13 bases left in between. From germline, CDR1 is LGHDT and CDR2 YNNKEL (reference sequence). This CDR3 comprises 15 residues. The CDR3 DNA is TGTGCCAGCACTACGGGACTCAGGAACACCGGGGAGCTGTTTTTT. Translating gives CASTTGLRNTGELFF.

V usage is TRBV12-5 and J usage is TRBJ2-4, with unresolved D. Per the germline V gene, CDR1 is LGHNT and CDR2 is FRNRAP. This CDR3 is 13 amino acids long. Between the trimmed V and J ends, which lost 6 bases and 13 bases, there was a span of 19 bases. The CDR3 reads CASGGSTRNEQYF. As DNA, the CDR3 is TGTGCTAGTGGAGGTTCGACTCGCAATGAGCAGTACTTC.

The chain joins TRBV12-3 or TRBV12-4 to TRBJ2-5; no definite D call. Trimming shortened V by 7 bases and J by 4 bases, and 13 bases separated the two germline ends. The CDR3 totals 13 residues. CDR3 DNA sequence: TGTGCCAGCACCTTAGGGTGGGGAGAGACCCAGTACTTC. Protein product: CASTLGWGETQYF.

This chain joins TRBV20-1 and TRBJ1-4; 7 bases line up with TRBD1. Germline loops: CDR1 DFQATT, CDR2 SNEGSKA (reference sequence). This CDR3 has 12 amino acids. Germline trimming cut 5 bases from V and 12 bases from J; bases unmatched to any gene: 9. The CDR3 sequence is CSAVRGREELFF. The DNA of the CDR3 is TGCAGTGCTGTTAGGGGGCGCGAAGAACTGTTTTTT.

The J gene is TRBJ2-1, the V gene TRBV25-1; perhaps TRBD2 as D (5 bases). The V end was cut by 3 bases, the J end by 5 bases, with 11 bases between. Germline V gene lookup returns CDR1 MGHDK and CDR2 SYGVNS. The CDR3 extends over 14 amino acids. The CDR3 sequence is CASSDRGWHNEQFF. For the CDR3, the DNA is TGTGCCAGCAGTGACCGGGGTTGGCACAATGAGCAGTTCTTC.

This clonotype was observed a few times. The J gene is TRBJ2-1, the V gene TRBV4-1; D uncertain. CDR3 size: 14 residues. Germline assignment: CDR1 MGHRA and CDR2 YSYEKL. Between the trimmed V and J ends, which lost 4 bases and 7 bases, there was a span of 14 bases. CDR3 sequence: CASSLQRSQNEQFF. The CDR3 coding sequence is TGCGCCAGCAGCCTTCAGCGATCCCAGAATGAGCAGTTCTTC.

The V and J genes are TRBV20-1 and TRBJ2-1; possibly TRBD2 for D (6 bases). The CDR3 extends over 13 amino acids. V was trimmed by 3 bases and J by 8 bases, leaving 14 bases between them. Germline V CDR1 and CDR2: DFQATT, SNEGSKA (reference sequence). In DNA, the CDR3 is TGCAGTGCTAGGGGGGGACGTAATGATGAGCAGTTCTTC. Its protein is CSARGGRNDEQFF.

The chain uses TRBV27 and TRBJ1-2; 10 positions match TRBD1. The CDR3 spans 15 residues. Germline CDR1 is MNHEY and CDR2 is SMNVEV (reference sequence). J lost 4 bases, V lost 3 bases, and 5 bases had no gene match. This CDR3 reads CASSLRDRGIYGYTF. The CDR3 nucleotides are TGTGCCAGCAGTTTGAGGGACAGGGGTATCTATGGCTACACCTTC.

This clonotype was recorded only once. V is TRBV20-1 and J is TRBJ1-2, with 10 bases fitting TRBD1. Germline assignment: CDR1 DFQATT and CDR2 SNEGSKA (reference sequence). After removal of 3 bases from V and 2 bases from J, the junction contained 3 bases not matched to a gene. The CDR3 totals 14 residues. CDR3 sequence: CSARKGQGNYGYTF. Written as DNA, the CDR3 is TGCAGTGCTAGGAAGGGACAGGGGAACTATGGCTACACCTTC.

The rearrangement joins TRBV3-1 to TRBJ1-2; D unclear. The V gene lost 10 bases and the J gene lost 2 bases, with 32 bases spanning the gap. This CDR3 is 19 amino acids long. Per the germline V gene, CDR1 is LGHDT and CDR2 is YNNKEL (reference sequence). CDR3 sequence reads: CATTPYAPGPTYPNYGYTF. DNA of the CDR3: TGTGCCACAACACCTTATGCGCCCGGTCCCACATACCCCAACTATGGCTACACCTTC.

The chain joins TRBV6-1 to TRBJ2-3; 7 nucleotides align to TRBD1. The J segment lost 3 bases and the V segment lost 6 bases, leaving 9 bases of the junction unmatched. The germline V gene encodes CDR1 MNHNS and CDR2 SASEGT. The CDR3 has 15 residues. CDR3 DNA sequence: TGTGCCAGCAGGGCTACCGTCAGGGGGACAGATACGCAGTATTTT. Residues: CASRATVRGTDTQYF.

There are a few counts of this clonotype. This chain joins TRBV5-1 and TRBJ1-2; a weak D match, TRBD1 (5 bases). Trimming left V 0 bases short and J 7 bases short, with 10 bases between. This CDR3 has 13 amino acids. CDR1 and CDR2 from the germline V gene are SGHRS and YFSETQ. The DNA for the CDR3 is TGCGCCAGCAGCTTGGGAGGGGAAAGTGGCTACACCTTC. This translates into CASSLGGESGYTF. The entire variable domain, with the rest obtained from reference TRBV5-1 and TRBJ1-2, is as follows: KAGVTQTPRYLIKTRGQQVTLSCSPISGHRSVSWYQQTPGQGLQFLFEYFSETQRNKGNFPGRFSGRQFSNSRSEMNVSTLELGDSALYLCASSLGGESGYTFGSGTRLTVV.

This clonotype has a handful of counts. V is TRBV5-1 and J is TRBJ1-2; TRBD1 matches 8 bases. Germline V gives CDR1 SGHRS, CDR2 YFSETQ. Germline trimming cut 0 bases from V and 3 bases from J; bases unmatched to any gene: 1. The CDR3 loop spans 14 amino acids. CDR3 bases: TGCGCCAGCAGCTTGGGGGACAGGCACTATGGCTACACCTTC. It codes for CASSLGDRHYGYTF.

This clonotype was seen a few times. This chain joins TRBV25-1 and TRBJ1-2; TRBD1 matches 8 bases. Germline V gene sequence: CDR1 MGHDK, CDR2 SYGVNS. V trimming: 10 bases; J trimming: 0 bases; junction bases outside the gene matches: 4. The CDR3 loop spans 13 amino acids. CDR3: CATQDRANYGYTF. CDR3 sequence (DNA): TGTGCCACCCAGGACAGGGCTAACTATGGCTACACCTTC.

The chain links TRBV6-1 to TRBJ2-1, with TRBD2 matching over 14 bases. The germline gives CDR1 MNHNS, CDR2 SASEGT. V lost 8 bases to trimming and J lost 9 bases; unmatched junction nucleotides: 9. The CDR3 runs to 15 residues. The CDR3 DNA sequence: TGTGCCAGCGGAAGACTAGCGGGAGGGCCGGTTGAGCAGTTCTTC. Its protein is CASGRLAGGPVEQFF.

The chain has TRBV25-1 and TRBJ2-3, with D tentatively TRBD2 (6 bases). The germline V gene encodes CDR1 MGHDK and CDR2 SYGVNS. The CDR3 runs to 14 residues. Trimming took off 7 bases at V and 4 bases at J, with 15 bases between the two ends. CDR3 DNA sequence: TGTGCCAGCATTTCGACCTCGGGGGCAGATACGCAGTATTTT. It translates to CASISTSGADTQYF.

The V gene is TRBV2, the J gene TRBJ2-7; D ambiguous. Germline V CDR1 and CDR2: SNHLY, FYNNEI. This CDR3 contains 13 residues. The V gene lost 6 bases and the J gene lost 4 bases, with 13 bases spanning the gap. The CDR3 loop is CASSARVRYEQYF. Here the CDR3 DNA reads TGTGCCAGCAGCGCACGCGTAAGGTACGAGCAGTACTTC.

V usage is TRBV6-2 or TRBV6-3 and J usage is TRBJ1-2, with D possibly being TRBD1 (5 bases). The CDR3 spans 15 residues. Germline lookup yields CDR1 MNHEY and CDR2 SVGEGT. The germline V and J ends were trimmed by 2 bases and 3 bases, with 13 bases remaining between them. The CDR3 DNA reads TGTGCCAGCAGTTACGCGACCCAGGGATACTATGGCTACACCTTC. It encodes CASSYATQGYYGYTF.